These 19 T cell receptor beta chains originate from one sample sequenced in a study of shared clonotypes between healthy human individuals. Clones were sequenced by immunoSEQ multiplex PCR, and TCRdb holds only the in-frame ones, with some missing. This sample has around 1.6 million clones; 98% occur once, and the top ten carry around 0.45%. The sequenced sample was naive CD4+ T cells sorted from blood. Regarding subset: CD45RA+ positively selected. These receptors came from a man aged 25 to 40 in good health.

This chain uses TRBV18 with TRBJ2-7, with D unresolved. This CDR3 comprises 14 residues. Germline assignment: CDR1 KGHSH and CDR2 LQKENI. The germline V and J ends were trimmed by 2 bases and 1 base, with 9 bases remaining between them. As DNA, the CDR3 is TGTGCCAGCTCACCAATCGAGGAATCCTACGAGCAGTACTTC. Translating it yields CASSPIEESYEQYF.

The V gene is TRBV21-1, the J gene TRBJ2-3; the D call in the table, TRBD1, was not verified against the DNA. TRBV21-1 is a known pseudogene. This CDR3 is built from 15 residues. CDR3 loop: CASDRGRRATDTQYF. The CDR3 DNA follows: TGTGCCAGCGACAGGGGAAGGAGGGCCACAGATACGCAGTATTTT.

V and J are TRBV7-3 and TRBJ1-1; TRBD1 matches at 7 bases. J was trimmed by 1 base and V by 5 bases; bases with no gene match: 4. CDR3 length: 14 amino acids. Germline V gives CDR1 SGHTA, CDR2 FQGTGA. For the CDR3, the DNA is TGTGCCAGCAGCCAAGGGACAGCGAACACTGAAGCTTTCTTT. This translates into CASSQGTANTEAFF.

The DNA of the CDR3 is TGTGCCAGCAGCTTAGGTCGGACTAGTCTTAGGGATGAGCAGTTCTTC. Its protein product is CASSLGRTSLRDEQFF. The chain uses TRBV7-6 and TRBJ2-1; 7 bases match TRBD2. The CDR3 extends over 16 amino acids. CDR1 is SGHVS, CDR2 FNYEAQ, per germline. V dropped 1 base and J dropped 8; count of bases not matched to a gene: 11.

Details on this clone: Within the sample, other DNA sequences also encode this same CDR3. DNA of the CDR3: TGTGCCAGCAGCGTAGGAACTAGCGGTGAGCAGTTCTTC. Protein: CASSVGTSGEQFF. The chain joins TRBV9 to TRBJ2-1, with 8 positions matching TRBD2. The length of the CDR3 is 13 residues. The junction had 2 bases not matched to a gene; V was cut back by 0 bases and J by 9 bases. The germline V gene encodes CDR1 SGDLS and CDR2 YYNGEE.

The V and J genes are TRBV7-9 and TRBJ2-5; TRBD1 might be the D (5 bases). V was shortened by 0 bases and J by 2 bases, with 7 bases between the two germline ends. From germline, CDR1 is SEHNR and CDR2 FQNEAQ (reference sequence). This CDR3 comprises 14 residues. The chain's CDR3 is CASSLAGRQETQYF. CDR3 in DNA: TGTGCCAGCAGCTTAGCGGGGCGGCAAGAGACCCAGTACTTC.

This chain uses TRBV19 with TRBJ2-1; 8 bases fit TRBD2. Germline loops: CDR1 LNHDA, CDR2 SQIVND (reference sequence). Losses at the gene ends were 3 bases for V and 10 bases for J; bases not matched to a gene: 8. There are 14 residues in the CDR3. The CDR3 sequence is CASSIFLGGGEQFF. The CDR3 nucleotides read TGTGCCAGTAGTATTTTTCTCGGGGGGGGCGAGCAGTTCTTC.

The gene calls are TRBV2 and TRBJ2-7; 8 bases agree with TRBD2. In germline, CDR1 is SNHLY, CDR2 FYNNEI. V shed 4 bases and J 1 base; nucleotides not matched to a gene: 9. This CDR3 has 16 residues. CDR3 sequence: CASSAELAGWSYEQYF. Here the CDR3 DNA reads TGTGCCAGCAGTGCTGAGCTAGCGGGCTGGTCCTACGAGCAGTACTTC.

The chain recombines TRBV7-8 with TRBJ2-1; the D gene is possibly TRBD2 (6 bases). The V gene lost 5 bases and the J gene lost 8 bases, with 22 bases spanning the gap. This CDR3 has 16 residues. The germline gives CDR1 SGHVS, CDR2 FQNEAQ. CDR3 protein: CASSARLAADGHEQFF. DNA for the CDR3: TGTGCCAGCAGCGCCCGGTTAGCGGCAGATGGGCATGAGCAGTTCTTC. Full variable domain (missing parts from reference TRBV7-8 and TRBJ2-1): GAGVSQSPRYKVAKRGQDVALRCDPISGHVSLFWYQQALGQGPEFLTYFQNEAQLDKSGLPSDRFFAERPEGSVSTLKIQRTQQEDSAVYLCASSARLAADGHEQFFGPGTRLTVL.

The V and J genes are TRBV29-1 and TRBJ2-1, with D unclear. The ends were cut back, 8 bases at V and 7 bases at J, with 21 bases in the middle. CDR3 length equals 14 residues. CDR1 and CDR2 from the germline V gene are SQVTM and ANQGSEA. For the CDR3, the DNA is TGCAGCCAGTCGAACGGCGGAATAAGAAATGAGCAGTTCTTC. This encodes CSQSNGGIRNEQFF.

The chain carries TRBV19 and TRBJ2-1, with D unclear. Trimming cost V 0 bases and J 3 bases, with 3 bases left between them. Germline V gives CDR1 LNHDA, CDR2 SQIVND (reference sequence). The CDR3 consists of 13 residues. Here the CDR3 DNA reads TGTGCCAGTAGTATAGAAAGCTACAATGAGCAGTTCTTC. Translated: CASSIESYNEQFF.

The rearrangement links TRBV7-9 to TRBJ2-1; the match to TRBD2 covers 10 bases. Germline V gene sequence: CDR1 SEHNR, CDR2 FQNEAQ (reference sequence). V dropped 7 bases and J dropped 3; count of bases not matched to a gene: 6. The CDR3 is made up of 15 amino acids. CDR3 coding DNA: TGTGCCAGCACCCGGACTAGCGGAAACTACAATGAGCAGTTCTTC. Translated, it gives CASTRTSGNYNEQFF.

The chain joins TRBV27 to TRBJ1-2; D perhaps matches TRBD1 (6 bases). V was shortened by 2 bases and J by 5 bases, with 9 bases between the two germline ends. This CDR3 is 13 amino acids long. The germline gives CDR1 MNHEY, CDR2 SMNVEV (reference sequence). The CDR3 sequence: CASSLGGPYGYTF. DNA of the CDR3: TGTGCCAGCAGTTTAGGGGGGCCTTATGGCTACACCTTC.

The chain is built from TRBV29-1 and TRBJ2-4; 10 positions match TRBD2. J was trimmed by 3 bases and V by 7 bases; bases with no gene match: 9. From germline, CDR1 is SQVTM and CDR2 ANQGSEA. CDR3 size: 15 residues. The CDR3 DNA reads TGCAGCGCCCGTAGCGGGAGGCGGGACAAAAACATTCAGTACTTC. As protein: CSARSGRRDKNIQYF.

CDR3 region: CASITGVSNYGYTF. The CDR3 coding sequence is TGTGCCAGCATTACAGGAGTTTCTAACTATGGCTACACCTTC. The V gene is TRBV2, the J gene TRBJ1-2; D possibly corresponds to TRBD1 (5 bases). The CDR3 length is 14 residues. Germline values: CDR1 SNHLY, CDR2 FYNNEI. Trimming shortened V by 7 bases and J by 0 bases, and 12 bases separated the two germline ends.

The V call is TRBV19, the J call TRBJ2-1; 8 nucleotides agree with TRBD1. Unmatched junction bases numbered 13, after V lost 3 bases and J lost 15 bases. Germline loops: CDR1 LNHDA, CDR2 SQIVND (reference sequence). CDR3 length: 14 residues. CDR3 amino acids: CASSMEDRENKLFF. CDR3 coding DNA: TGTGCCAGTAGTATGGAGGACAGGGAGAATAAGCTGTTCTTC.

The V gene is TRBV28, the J gene TRBJ1-3; no firm D call. Trimming pared 1 base from V and 9 bases from J, leaving 4 bases between. CDR1 is MDHEN, CDR2 SYDVKM, per germline. The CDR3 has 11 residues. The DNA of the CDR3 is TGTGCCAGCAGTTTATCCCGCACCATATATTTT. Protein product: CASSLSRTIYF.

V is TRBV19 and J is TRBJ1-5; D unresolved. There are 14 residues in the CDR3. V was cut by 4 bases and J by 4 bases, with 11 bases left in between. CDR1 and CDR2 from the germline V gene are LNHDA and SQIVND (reference sequence). The CDR3 loop reads CASSTYPGNQPQHF. CDR3 sequence (DNA): TGTGCCAGTAGTACCTATCCGGGGAATCAGCCCCAGCATTTT. Full variable domain (remainder filled in from reference TRBV19 and TRBJ1-5): DGGITQSPKYLFRKEGQNVTLSCEQNLNHDAMYWYRQDPGQGLRLIYYSQIVNDFQKGDIAEGYSVSREKKESFPLTVTSAQKNPTAFYLCASSTYPGNQPQHFGDGTRLSIL.

V gene TRBV29-1 combines with J gene TRBJ1-4; 10 bases match TRBD1. The CDR3 loop spans 17 amino acids. V gave up 4 bases and J gave up 0 bases; unmatched junction bases: 8. CDR1 is SQVTM and CDR2 is ANQGSEA in the germline V gene. Written as DNA, the CDR3 is TGCAGCGTTGCAGGACAGGGGGTTTTTGCAACTAATGAAAAACTGTTTTTT. Protein: CSVAGQGVFATNEKLFF.